This passage covers 5 T cell receptor beta chains from one sample sequenced in a study of T-cell reconstitution after alpha-beta-depleted transplantation in children (dated by TCRdb to between 2015 and 2016). Receptors were amplified or captured by PCR. The data were produced on an Illumina HiSeq 2500. To normalize quantification of the TCRbeta repertoire, the TCR libraries were built with molecular barcoding that relied on unique molecular identifiers. TCRdb reprocessed the public reads (quality trimming at Q25 with fastp, clone calling with MiXCR) and kept in-frame beta chains. Each CDR3 protein appears once, grouped with its most common genes and DNA. The sample table holds approximately 490,000 distinct CDR3 sequences, of which roughly a tenth were seen once. About 2.1% of the sample is taken by the ten largest. What the treatment or condition label conveys for this sample: allogeneic hematopoietic cell transplantation with graft depleted of TCRalphabeta T cells and CD19 B cells.

This specimen consisted of PBMCs, obtained before TCRalphabeta/CD19-depleted stem cell transplant. The receptors were gathered from a child between 2 and 9 years old with inherited bone marrow failure, due to receive a stem cell transplant.

At least ten counts were recorded for this clonotype. The CDR3 spells CASSAVNTGELFF. Written as DNA, the CDR3 is TGTGCCAGCAGCGCGGTTAACACCGGGGAGCTGTTTTTT. J is TRBJ2-2 and V is TRBV7-2; D call uncertain. Germline values: CDR1 SGHTA, CDR2 FQGNSA. V lost 5 bases and J 2 bases, leaving 6 bases between the germline ends. The CDR3 runs to 13 residues.

The V and J genes are TRBV28 and TRBJ1-2; a possible D gene is TRBD1 (6 bases). The germline CDR1 and CDR2 sequences are MDHEN and SYDVKM. The CDR3 covers 17 residues. The V and J ends lost 5 bases and 6 bases respectively, with 25 bases between them. CDR3 amino acids: CASSDNRETYLTHGYTF. The CDR3 DNA follows: TGTGCCAGCAGTGACAACAGGGAGACCTATTTGACTCATGGCTACACCTTC.

Only a few counts were recorded for this clonotype. The chain recombines TRBV4-1 with TRBJ1-1; the match to TRBD1 covers 7 bases. Trimming removed 4 bases from V and 2 bases from J; junction bases left unmatched: 10. The CDR3 is 16 amino acids. The germline gives CDR1 MGHRA, CDR2 YSYEKL. CDR3 protein: CASSPPPGQPNTEAFF. In DNA, the CDR3 is TGCGCCAGCAGCCCTCCACCGGGACAGCCAAACACTGAAGCTTTCTTT.

This chain connects TRBV28 to TRBJ2-1; a possible D gene is TRBD1 (6 bases). V lost 5 bases and J lost 13, with 18 bases in between. The germline gives CDR1 MDHEN, CDR2 SYDVKM. The CDR3 contains 13 residues. The CDR3 sequence: CASSKATGPDQFF. In nucleotides, the CDR3 is TGTGCCAGCAGTAAAGCGACAGGCCCTGACCAGTTCTTC.

This clonotype was observed many times. The CDR3 loop reads CASSPVSGRARVEQFF. The CDR3 DNA reads as TGCGCCAGCAGCCCTGTTTCGGGGAGGGCCAGGGTTGAGCAGTTCTTC. The chain recombines TRBV5-1 with TRBJ2-1, with TRBD2 identical over 7 bases. V was pared by 4 bases and J by 9 bases, with 16 bases of the junction left unmatched. The CDR3 spans 16 residues. Germline loops: CDR1 SGHRS, CDR2 YFSETQ.